This T cell receptor (beta chain) derives from a study of regulatory T cells in long-lasting Graves disease. As for the study in general: Patients newly diagnosed with Graves' had been on antithyroid drugs for under 3 months. Study-level results: Less diverse TCR repertoires were seen in persistent Graves' patients than in newly diagnosed ones.

This clonotype was found many times. Its antigen is still unknown. Stated time point: newly diagnosed GD, antithyroid drugs for less than 3 months. RNA isolated from PBMCs was used to make the TCR library. Building of the TCR beta libraries involved iRepertoire HTBI primers and Arm-PCR of CDR3 regions. One entry per CDR3 protein, called by TCRdb with MiXCR from the multiplex PCR reads. The profile shows some 220,000 distinct CDR3 sequences, around 20% of them singletons. The same data also went into a second study, on T cells in Graves' hyperthyroidism and ophthalmopathy. That study adds: Diagnosis relied on clinical symptoms, serum thyroxine and TRAb, thyroid ultrasound and orbital computed tomography. First-round RT-PCR with HTBI primers amplified the TCR CDR3 region.

The TCR sequence derives from a woman aged 30 to 39 with Graves disease. The sample here was peripheral blood mononuclear cells (PBMCs), taken at new diagnosis, from a patient treated with antithyroid drugs.

The CDR3 region is CASRKSAGGYNTGELFF. The CDR3 DNA follows: TGTGCCAGCCGGAAATCGGCGGGGGGCTACAACACCGGGGAGCTGTTTTTT. The chain has TRBV2 and TRBJ2-2; 8 bases line up with TRBD2. The ends lost 8 bases at V and 2 bases at J; junction bases unmatched: 13. The CDR3 runs 17 residues. Germline V CDR1 and CDR2: SNHLY, FYNNEI.